The 4 T cell receptor beta chains reported below all come from one sample, sequenced in a study of OX40 agonist ivuxolimab in advanced cancers. Libraries were prepared by immunoSEQ multiplex PCR; TCRdb keeps only in-frame clonotypes and omits some of them. The profile shows more than 100,000 clones, 90% of them singletons. The material was CD4+ or CD8+ T cells sorted from blood, obtained in a trial of the OX40 agonist ivuxolimab. All receptors come from an adult with an advanced solid tumor such as melanoma, head and neck, liver or kidney cancer.

This chain links TRBV18 with TRBJ1-5; D is undetermined. The CDR3 has 14 amino acids. Germline-derived CDR1 and CDR2 are KGHSH and LQKENI. Trimming took off 3 bases at V and 7 bases at J, with 13 bases between the two ends. The CDR3 region has the DNA TGTGCCAGCTCACCGGGTACTGGGGAACAGCCCCAGCATTTT. Amino acid sequence: CASSPGTGEQPQHF. Complete variable domain (other parts from reference TRBV18 and TRBJ1-5): NAGVMQNPRHLVRRRGQEARLRCSPMKGHSHVYWYRQLPEEGLKFMVYLQKENIIDESGMPKERFSAEFPKEGPSILRIQQVVRGDSAAYFCASSPGTGEQPQHFGDGTRLSIL.

The CDR3 nucleotides are TGTGCCAGCAGCAGGGACAGGGATGGGGCCAACGTCCTGACTTTC. Its translation is CASSRDRDGANVLTF. The chain combines TRBV5-8 with TRBJ2-6; TRBD1 matches 9 bases. Germline assignment: CDR1 SGHTS and CDR2 YDEGEE. This CDR3 has 15 residues. Unmatched junction bases numbered 2, after V lost 4 bases and J lost 3 bases.

The J gene is TRBJ1-1, the V gene TRBV19, with D possibly matching TRBD1 (5 bases). The CDR3 totals 13 residues. Trimming pared 3 bases from V and 0 bases from J, leaving 5 bases between. Germline-derived CDR1 and CDR2 are LNHDA and SQIVND (reference sequence). CDR3 DNA sequence: TGTGCCAGTAGTATGACAGTGAACACTGAAGCTTTCTTT. Residues: CASSMTVNTEAFF.

The chain couples TRBV5-4 to TRBJ2-1, with TRBD2 matching 12 bases. The CDR3 totals 15 residues. CDR1 and CDR2 from the germline V gene are SGHNT and YYREEE (reference sequence). Trimming took 4 bases from V and 6 from J; bases not matched to a gene: 5. The CDR3 nucleotides read TGTGCCAGCAGCACGACTAGCGGGAGTAGCAATGAGCAGTTCTTC. Translating it yields CASSTTSGSSNEQFF.